The clone carrying this T cell receptor beta chain appeared once. Germline assignment: CDR1 MDHEN and CDR2 SYDVKM. Trimming took off 4 bases at V and 0 bases at J, with 13 bases between the two ends. The CDR3 runs 15 residues. Patients with Susac syndrome met diagnostic criteria that were recently defined for definite or probable disease. This sample was included in a study of CD8 T cells in Susac syndrome. Overall study context: About 6 sequenced Susac syndrome patients had clinically active disease, while eight were in remission.

cDNA came from about 0.51 to 1 ug RNA primed by random hexamers. Multiplex immunoSEQ PCR targeted 54 Vbeta and 13 Jbeta TCR beta segments. TCRdb reprocessed the immunoSEQ multiplex PCR reads with MiXCR, giving one entry per CDR3 protein. This sample has some 170,000 distinct CDR3 sequences, with roughly 94% found just once. The sequenced material came from CD4+ T cells from PBMCs. The clonotype was recovered from a human donor with Susac syndrome. The chain couples TRBV28 to TRBJ2-7, with D perhaps assigned TRBD1 or TRBD2 (5 bases each). CDR3 DNA sequence: TGTGCCAGCAGTTCAGGGACGGAGAGCTCCTACGAGCAGTACTTC. This sequence encodes CASSSGTESSYEQYF.